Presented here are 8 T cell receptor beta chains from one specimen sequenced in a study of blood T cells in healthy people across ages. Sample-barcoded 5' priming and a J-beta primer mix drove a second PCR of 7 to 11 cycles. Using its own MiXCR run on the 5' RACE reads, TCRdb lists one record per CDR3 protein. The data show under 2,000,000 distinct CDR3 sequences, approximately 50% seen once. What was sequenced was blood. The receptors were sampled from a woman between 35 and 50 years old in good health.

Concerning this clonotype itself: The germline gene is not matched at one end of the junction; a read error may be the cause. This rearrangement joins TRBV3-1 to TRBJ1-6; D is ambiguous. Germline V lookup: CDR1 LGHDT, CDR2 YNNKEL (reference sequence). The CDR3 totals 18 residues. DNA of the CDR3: TGTGCCAGCAGCCAAGATCAATTAGGTGGCAGTCTAAATTTACCCCTCCACTTT. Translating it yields CASSQDQLGGSLNLPLHF.

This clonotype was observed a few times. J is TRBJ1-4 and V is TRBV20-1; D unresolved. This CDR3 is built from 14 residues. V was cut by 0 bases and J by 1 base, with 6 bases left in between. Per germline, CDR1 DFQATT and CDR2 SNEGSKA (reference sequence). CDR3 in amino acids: CSAREHLTNEKLFF. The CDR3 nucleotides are TGCAGTGCTAGAGAACACCTAACTAATGAAAAACTGTTTTTT.

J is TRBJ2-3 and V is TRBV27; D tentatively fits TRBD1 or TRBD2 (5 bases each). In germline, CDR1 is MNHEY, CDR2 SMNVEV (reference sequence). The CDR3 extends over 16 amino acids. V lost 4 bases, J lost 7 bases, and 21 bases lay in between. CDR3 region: CASSSPPGDRRYTQYF. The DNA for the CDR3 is TGTGCCAGCAGTTCTCCACCCGGGGACCGTAGGTATACGCAGTATTTT.

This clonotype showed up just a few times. CDR3 sequence reads: CSADRDGYYEQYF. The CDR3 region has the DNA TGCAGCGCCGACCGGGACGGATACTACGAGCAGTACTTC. The J gene is TRBJ2-7, the V gene TRBV29-1; perhaps D is TRBD1 or TRBD2 (5 bases each). Trimming cost V 7 bases and J 3 bases, with 16 bases left between them. The CDR3 has 13 amino acids. Per the germline V gene, CDR1 is SQVTM and CDR2 is ANQGSEA.

DNA for the CDR3: TGTGCCAGCGCACCCAGGGCCGAGGGATATGGCTACACCTTC. As protein: CASAPRAEGYGYTF. The chain employs TRBV7-2 and TRBJ1-2, with D maybe TRBD1 (5 bases). The CDR3 covers 14 residues. Germline V gene lookup returns CDR1 SGHTA and CDR2 FQGNSA. Trimming took 8 bases from V and 5 from J, leaving 18 bases between them.

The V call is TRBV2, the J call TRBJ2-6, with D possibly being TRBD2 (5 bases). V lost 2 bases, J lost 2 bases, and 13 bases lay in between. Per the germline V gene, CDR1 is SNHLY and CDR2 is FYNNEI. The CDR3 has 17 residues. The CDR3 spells CASSEYKGVAGANVLTF. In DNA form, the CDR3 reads TGTGCCAGCAGTGAATACAAGGGAGTAGCTGGGGCCAACGTCCTGACTTTC.

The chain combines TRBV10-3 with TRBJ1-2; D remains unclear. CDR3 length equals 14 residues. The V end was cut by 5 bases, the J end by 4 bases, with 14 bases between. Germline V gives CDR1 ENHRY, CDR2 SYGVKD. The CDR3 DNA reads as TGTGCCATCAGTATCCCAGGTCAGAGCTATGGCTACACCTTC. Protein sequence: CAISIPGQSYGYTF.

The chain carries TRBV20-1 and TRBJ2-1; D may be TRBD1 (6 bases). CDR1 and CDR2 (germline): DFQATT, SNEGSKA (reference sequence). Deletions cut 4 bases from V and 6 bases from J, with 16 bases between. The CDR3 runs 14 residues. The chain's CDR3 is CSATETGKINEQFF. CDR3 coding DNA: TGCAGTGCTACGGAAACAGGGAAGATCAATGAGCAGTTCTTC.